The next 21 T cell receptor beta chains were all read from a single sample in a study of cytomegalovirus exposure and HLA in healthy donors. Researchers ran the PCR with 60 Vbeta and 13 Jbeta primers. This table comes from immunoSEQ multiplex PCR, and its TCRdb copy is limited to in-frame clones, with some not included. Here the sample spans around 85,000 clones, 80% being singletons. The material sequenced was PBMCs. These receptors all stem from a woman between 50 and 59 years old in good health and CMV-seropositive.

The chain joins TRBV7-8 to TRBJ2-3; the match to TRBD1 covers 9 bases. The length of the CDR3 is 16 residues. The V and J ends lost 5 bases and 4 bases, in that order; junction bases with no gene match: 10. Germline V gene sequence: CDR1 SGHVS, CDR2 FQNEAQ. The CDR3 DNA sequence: TGTGCCAGCAGCGCGTACAGGGGGCGCAGGCCAGATACGCAGTATTTT. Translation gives CASSAYRGRRPDTQYF.

CDR3 nucleotide sequence: TGTGCCAGCAGTTACTCGCAGGGGATCTACGAGCAGTACGTC. Translating it yields CASSYSQGIYEQYV. This chain uses TRBV6-6 with TRBJ2-7, with TRBD1 as a possible D gene (6 bases). This CDR3 has 14 amino acids. Germline V gene lookup returns CDR1 MNHNY and CDR2 SVGAGI (reference sequence). The germline V and J ends were trimmed by 0 bases and 3 bases, with 9 bases remaining between them.

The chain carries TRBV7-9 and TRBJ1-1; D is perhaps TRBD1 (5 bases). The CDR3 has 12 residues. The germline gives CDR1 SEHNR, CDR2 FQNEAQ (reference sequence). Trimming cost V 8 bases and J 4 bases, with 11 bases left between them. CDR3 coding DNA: TGTGCCAGCCGAGCCGGGGGCACTGAAGCTTTCTTT. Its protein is CASRAGGTEAFF. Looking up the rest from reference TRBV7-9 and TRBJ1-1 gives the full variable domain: DTGVSQNPRHKITKRGQNVTFRCDPISEHNRLYWYRQTLGQGPEFLTYFQNEAQLEKSRLLSDRFSAERPKGSFSTLEIQRTEQGDSAMYLCASRAGGTEAFFGQGTRLTVV.

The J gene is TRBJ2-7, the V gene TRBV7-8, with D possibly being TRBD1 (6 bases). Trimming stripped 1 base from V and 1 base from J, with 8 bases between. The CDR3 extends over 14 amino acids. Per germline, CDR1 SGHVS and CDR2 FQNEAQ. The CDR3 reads CASSLVTGSYEQYF. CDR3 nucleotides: TGTGCCAGCAGCTTAGTTACAGGGTCCTACGAGCAGTACTTC. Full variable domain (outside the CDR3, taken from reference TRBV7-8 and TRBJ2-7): GAGVSQSPRYKVAKRGQDVALRCDPISGHVSLFWYQQALGQGPEFLTYFQNEAQLDKSGLPSDRFFAERPEGSVSTLKIQRTQQEDSAVYLCASSLVTGSYEQYFGPGTRLTVT.

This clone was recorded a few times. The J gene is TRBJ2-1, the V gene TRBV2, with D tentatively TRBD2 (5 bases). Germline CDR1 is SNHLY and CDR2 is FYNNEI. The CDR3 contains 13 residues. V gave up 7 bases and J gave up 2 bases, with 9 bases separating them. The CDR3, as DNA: TGTGCCAGCACCGCGGGCCCCTACAATGAGCAGTTCTTC. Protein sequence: CASTAGPYNEQFF.

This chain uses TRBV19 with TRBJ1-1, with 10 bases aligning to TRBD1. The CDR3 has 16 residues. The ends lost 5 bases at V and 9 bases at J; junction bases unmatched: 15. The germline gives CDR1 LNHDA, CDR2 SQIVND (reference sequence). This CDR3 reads CASSSGQGLAVDKAFF. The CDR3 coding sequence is TGTGCCAGTAGTTCGGGACAGGGGTTAGCTGTGGACAAAGCTTTCTTT.

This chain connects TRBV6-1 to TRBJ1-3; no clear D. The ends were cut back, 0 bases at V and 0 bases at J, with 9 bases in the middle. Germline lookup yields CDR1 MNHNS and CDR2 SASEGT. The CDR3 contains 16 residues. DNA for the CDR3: TGTGCCAGCAGTGAAGCGCAGACTACCTCTGGAAACACCATATATTTT. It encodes CASSEAQTTSGNTIYF.

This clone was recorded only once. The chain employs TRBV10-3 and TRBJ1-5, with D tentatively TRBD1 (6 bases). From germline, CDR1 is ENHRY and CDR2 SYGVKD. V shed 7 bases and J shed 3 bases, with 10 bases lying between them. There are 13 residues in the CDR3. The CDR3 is CAITTGFNQPQHF. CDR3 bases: TGTGCCATCACGACAGGCTTCAATCAGCCCCAGCATTTT.

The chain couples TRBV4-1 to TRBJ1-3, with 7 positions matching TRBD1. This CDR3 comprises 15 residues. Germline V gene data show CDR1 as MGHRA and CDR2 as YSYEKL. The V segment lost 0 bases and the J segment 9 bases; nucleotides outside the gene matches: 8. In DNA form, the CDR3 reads TGCGCCAGCAGCCAAGAAGGGACAGCTTTAGGCACCATATATTTT. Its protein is CASSQEGTALGTIYF.

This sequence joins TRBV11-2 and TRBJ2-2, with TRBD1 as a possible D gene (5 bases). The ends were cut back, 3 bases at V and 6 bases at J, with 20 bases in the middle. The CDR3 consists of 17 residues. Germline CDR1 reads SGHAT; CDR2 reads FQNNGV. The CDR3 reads CASSLLAGREKAGELFF. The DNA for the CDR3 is TGTGCCAGCAGCTTGTTGGCCGGCAGGGAAAAAGCCGGGGAGCTGTTTTTT.

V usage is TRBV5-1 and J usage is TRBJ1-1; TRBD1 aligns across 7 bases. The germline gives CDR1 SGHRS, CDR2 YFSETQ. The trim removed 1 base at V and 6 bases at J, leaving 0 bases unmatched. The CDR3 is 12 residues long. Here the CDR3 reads CASSLTGAEAFF. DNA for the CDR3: TGCGCCAGCAGCTTGACAGGGGCTGAAGCTTTCTTT.

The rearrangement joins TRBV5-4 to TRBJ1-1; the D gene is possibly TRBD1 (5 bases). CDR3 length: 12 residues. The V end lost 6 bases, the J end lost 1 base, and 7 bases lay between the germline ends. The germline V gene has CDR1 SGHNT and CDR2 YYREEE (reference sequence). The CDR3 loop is CASIQGNTEAFF. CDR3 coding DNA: TGTGCCAGCATCCAGGGGAACACTGAAGCTTTCTTT.

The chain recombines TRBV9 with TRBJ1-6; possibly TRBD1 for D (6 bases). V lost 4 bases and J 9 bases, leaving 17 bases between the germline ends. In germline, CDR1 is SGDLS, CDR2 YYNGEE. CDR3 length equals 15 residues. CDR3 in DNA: TGTGCCAGCAGCATGACCGGGACATTGGGTTCACCCCTCCACTTT. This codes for CASSMTGTLGSPLHF.

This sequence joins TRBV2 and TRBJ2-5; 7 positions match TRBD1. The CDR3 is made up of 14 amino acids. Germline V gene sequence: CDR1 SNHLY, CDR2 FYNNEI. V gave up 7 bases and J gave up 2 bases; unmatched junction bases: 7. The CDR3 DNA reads TGTGCCAGCACCCTGGGACAGACACAAGAGACCCAGTACTTC. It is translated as CASTLGQTQETQYF.

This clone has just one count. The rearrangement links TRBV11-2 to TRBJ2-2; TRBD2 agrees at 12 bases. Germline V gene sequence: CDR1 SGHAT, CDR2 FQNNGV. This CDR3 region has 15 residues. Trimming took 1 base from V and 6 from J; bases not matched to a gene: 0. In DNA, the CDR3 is TGTGCCAGCAGCTTAGGACTAGCGGGAGCCGGGGAGCTGTTTTTT. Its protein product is CASSLGLAGAGELFF.

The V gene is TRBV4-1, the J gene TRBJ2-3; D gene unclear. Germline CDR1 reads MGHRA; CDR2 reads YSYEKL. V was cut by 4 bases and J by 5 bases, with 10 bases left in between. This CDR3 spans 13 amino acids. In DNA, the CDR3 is TGCGCCAGCAGCCCCCTAGATGGAGATACGCAGTATTTT. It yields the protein CASSPLDGDTQYF.

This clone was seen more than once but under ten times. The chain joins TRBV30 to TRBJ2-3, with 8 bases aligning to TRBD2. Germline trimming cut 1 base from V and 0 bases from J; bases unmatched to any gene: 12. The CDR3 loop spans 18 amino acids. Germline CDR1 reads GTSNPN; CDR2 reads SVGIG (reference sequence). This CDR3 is CAWSALPGLVVSTDTQYF. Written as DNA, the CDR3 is TGTGCCTGGAGTGCCCTGCCGGGACTAGTAGTGAGCACAGATACGCAGTATTTT.

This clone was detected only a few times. The CDR3 reads CASRNPDRGPSGNTIYF. CDR3 sequence (DNA): TGTGCCAGCAGGAACCCGGACAGGGGTCCCTCTGGAAACACCATATATTTT. V usage is TRBV7-9 and J usage is TRBJ1-3; the match to TRBD1 covers 9 bases. Per germline, CDR1 SEHNR and CDR2 FQNEAQ (reference sequence). This CDR3 contains 17 residues. V shed 6 bases and J 0 bases; nucleotides not matched to a gene: 9.

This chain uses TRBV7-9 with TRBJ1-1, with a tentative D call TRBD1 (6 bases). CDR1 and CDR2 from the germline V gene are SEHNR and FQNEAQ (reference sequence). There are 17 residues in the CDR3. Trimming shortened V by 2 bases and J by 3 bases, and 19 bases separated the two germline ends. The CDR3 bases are TGTGCCAGCAGCTTATATTTTACAGGGCGACAGCACACTGAAGCTTTCTTT. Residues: CASSLYFTGRQHTEAFF.

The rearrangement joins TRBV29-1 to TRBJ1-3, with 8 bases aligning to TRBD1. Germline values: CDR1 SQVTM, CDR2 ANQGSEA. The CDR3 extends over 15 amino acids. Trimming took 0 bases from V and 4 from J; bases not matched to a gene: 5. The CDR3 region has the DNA TGCAGCGTTGAAGACGAGGCAGGGGGCGGAAACACCATATATTTT. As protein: CSVEDEAGGGNTIYF.

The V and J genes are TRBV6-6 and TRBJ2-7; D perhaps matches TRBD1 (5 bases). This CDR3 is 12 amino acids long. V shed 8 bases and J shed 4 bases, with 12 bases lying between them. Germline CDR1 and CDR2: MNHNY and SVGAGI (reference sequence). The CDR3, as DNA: TGTGCCAGCGGTAAACAGGTTTACGAGCAGTACGTC. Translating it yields CASGKQVYEQYV.